This T cell receptor (beta chain) was found in a study of response to subunit inactivated influenza vaccine (dated by TCRdb to the late 2010s). Looking at the study overall: Deep quantitative profiling of the T cell receptor repertoire was used in the study to follow responses to a trivalent subunit inactivated influenza vaccine.

Study-level results and caveats: The authors suggested that each seasonal influenza vaccination may recruit only a limited number of new T cells.

In its sample, this clonotype was seen many times. Its antigen specificity is not known. No much larger clonotype is one base removed from it; base qualities were not supplied. CDR1 and CDR2 are read off the germline V gene (reference sequence) as GTSNPN and SVGIG. The CDR3 contains 11 residues, cysteine and phenylalanine counted. The sequence is cut down to CDR3 DNA, 33 bases in frame from base 1. V loses 2 bases of germline sequence and J loses 6 bases, and the interval between the two ends is 7 bases. The library was prepared using RT-PCR. The listed sequencing device is Illumina HiSeq 2500. Using fastp trimming at Q25 and MiXCR clonotype assembly, TCRdb reanalyzed the public sequencing data and kept in-frame beta chains. Rows are unified per CDR3 protein, each entry keeping the most common DNA and genes. This sample lists hundreds of thousands of distinct CDR3 sequences; 7.5% to 8.5% were detected once. Over 10% of the sample lies in the top ten.

This chain is built from TRBV30 and TRBJ2-5; too little of a D gene remains to name it. The clonotype originates from a man aged 45 to 75 who received an inactivated influenza vaccine. Donor details come from another sample of the same person, matched by shared clones. This material consisted of PBMCs from blood, taken around 25 months after vaccination. For the CDR3, the sequence is CAWSLSKTQYF. DNA sequence: TGTGCCTGGAGTCTCTCGAAGACCCAGTACTTC.